The clone carrying this T cell receptor beta chain was found once. The antigen is unknown. This entry is derived from a study of siplizumab effects on memory and regulatory T cells. Whole-study results and caveats: A minor share of alloreactive clones matched unstimulated subsets.

This CDR3 is built from 19 residues. CDR1 SGHRS and CDR2 YFSETQ come from the germline V gene. Trimming cost V 4 bases and J 6 bases; bases outside gene matches: 13. Measured with immunoSEQ multiplex PCR; TCRdb has only the in-frame clones, and not every one. The table records 100,000 to 120,000 clones, approximately 94% of them present only once. The rearrangement joins TRBV5-1 to TRBJ2-1; 16 bases line up with TRBD2. The sequence was collected from a human donor in good health. Sequenced material: CD4+ T cells sorted from blood. DNA of the CDR3: TGCGCCAGCAGCCCCGGGACTAGCGGGGGGGCCGGGCATCTCAATGAGCAGTTCTTC. Translated, it gives CASSPGTSGGAGHLNEQFF.